The 14 T cell receptor beta chains below were found in one sample sequenced in a study of neoadjuvant anti-PD-1 for oral cavity cancer. Data came from immunoSEQ multiplex PCR; TCRdb stores just in-frame clones and leaves some out. The profile shows 15,000 to 20,000 clones, about 66% of them singletons. The source was PBMCs, collected before nivolumab (anti-PD-1) treatment. The receptors were gathered from a person between 40 and 85 years old with oral cavity squamous cell carcinoma.

The rearrangement links TRBV5-6 to TRBJ1-2, with D uncertain. Germline V gives CDR1 SGHDT, CDR2 YYEEEE. The CDR3 is made up of 12 amino acids. V dropped 7 bases and J dropped 1 base, with 8 bases sitting between them. CDR3 amino acids: CASSRINYGYTF. The CDR3 DNA follows: TGTGCCAGCTCTAGGATTAACTATGGCTACACCTTC.

This clone was detected only a few times. The chain uses TRBV19 and TRBJ2-1; a weak D match, TRBD2 (6 bases). V gave up 5 bases and J gave up 8 bases, with 16 bases separating them. The germline CDR1 and CDR2 sequences are LNHDA and SQIVND (reference sequence). The CDR3 has 14 amino acids. This chain's CDR3 is CASSWGREADEQFF. CDR3 nucleotides: TGTGCCAGTAGTTGGGGAAGGGAGGCTGATGAGCAGTTCTTC.

The rearrangement links TRBV11-2 to TRBJ1-1, with D possibly matching TRBD1 (6 bases). Per germline, CDR1 SGHAT and CDR2 FQNNGV. V was shortened by 5 bases and J by 0 bases, with 13 bases between the two germline ends. The CDR3 has 15 residues. The CDR3: CASSPLGGLNTEAFF. DNA of the CDR3: TGTGCCAGCAGCCCCCTCGGGGGCTTGAACACTGAAGCTTTCTTT.

This clone was recorded a few times. This chain joins TRBV10-3 and TRBJ1-5; perhaps TRBD1 as D (5 bases). This CDR3 has 16 amino acids. Germline V gives CDR1 ENHRY, CDR2 SYGVKD. V gave up 0 bases and J gave up 7 bases, with 16 bases separating them. The CDR3 spells CAISESETAENQPQHF. In DNA form, the CDR3 reads TGTGCCATCAGTGAGTCCGAGACAGCAGAGAACCAGCCCCAGCATTTT.

The gene calls are TRBV10-1 and TRBJ2-3; the D gene is possibly TRBD1 (6 bases). The germline V and J ends were trimmed by 4 bases and 0 bases, with 8 bases remaining between them. The CDR3 is made up of 14 amino acids. Germline V gives CDR1 WNHNN, CDR2 SYGVQD (reference sequence). The CDR3 spells CASSGQVSTDTQYF. Written as DNA, the CDR3 is TGCGCCAGCAGTGGACAGGTCAGCACAGATACGCAGTATTTT.

This clone appeared a few times. V usage is TRBV27 and J usage is TRBJ2-7; the D is unclear. CDR1 and CDR2 (germline): MNHEY, SMNVEV (reference sequence). Deletions cut 0 bases from V and 6 bases from J, with 15 bases between. The CDR3 is 15 residues long. CDR3 coding DNA: TGTGCCAGCAGTTTATCGCAGGTCGGTAGGGCCGAGCAGTACTTC. As protein: CASSLSQVGRAEQYF.

This clone was seen a few times. The rearrangement joins TRBV19 to TRBJ2-1, with D possibly matching TRBD1 (7 bases). The CDR3 covers 18 residues. V lost 1 base and J lost 3, with 19 bases in between. In germline, CDR1 is LNHDA, CDR2 SQIVND (reference sequence). The CDR3 bases are TGTGCCAGTAGTATAGCCCCAGGGGGGAGCGGAGTCTACAATGAGCAGTTCTTC. This sequence encodes CASSIAPGGSGVYNEQFF.

The count of this clone is one. V and J are TRBV6-6 and TRBJ2-1, with 7 bases identical to TRBD2. Unmatched junction bases numbered 8, after V lost 5 bases and J lost 7 bases. Germline CDR1 reads MNHNY; CDR2 reads SVGAGI (reference sequence). This CDR3 is built from 14 residues. The CDR3 protein is CASSPGLEINEQFF. Written as DNA, the CDR3 is TGTGCCAGCAGTCCAGGACTAGAAATAAATGAGCAGTTCTTC.

This clone was seen just once. The V gene is TRBV5-1, the J gene TRBJ2-7; 10 bases map to TRBD2. This CDR3 spans 15 amino acids. Germline V gives CDR1 SGHRS, CDR2 YFSETQ. V was pared by 4 bases and J by 4 bases, with 8 bases of the junction left unmatched. In DNA, the CDR3 is TGCGCCAGCAGCGTACAAGCGGGAGGGCCTTACGAGCAGTACTTC. It yields the protein CASSVQAGGPYEQYF.

This clone was picked up a small number of times. The rearrangement joins TRBV30 to TRBJ2-1; 8 nucleotides agree with TRBD1. Trimming at V came to 3 bases and at J to 4 bases, leaving 5 bases not matched to a gene. The germline V gene encodes CDR1 GTSNPN and CDR2 SVGIG (reference sequence). The CDR3 extends over 14 amino acids. The DNA for the CDR3 is TGTGCCTGGAGCGATTACAGGGGGTACAATGAGCAGTTCTTC. Translating it yields CAWSDYRGYNEQFF.

CDR3 coding DNA: TGCGCCAGCAGCCCTACACCTGAGTCCTATGGCTACACCTTC. Translated: CASSPTPESYGYTF. The chain recombines TRBV5-1 with TRBJ1-2; D ambiguous. CDR1 is SGHRS and CDR2 is YFSETQ in the germline V gene. The V gene lost 4 bases and the J gene lost 4 bases, with 14 bases spanning the gap. This CDR3 spans 14 amino acids.

This chain links TRBV27 with TRBJ2-5; D uncertain. V shed 6 bases and J shed 4 bases, with 6 bases lying between them. CDR3 length: 11 amino acids. Germline V gene lookup returns CDR1 MNHEY and CDR2 SMNVEV (reference sequence). The CDR3 nucleotides read TGTGCCAGCAGCAACCCAGAGACCCAGTACTTC. It specifies CASSNPETQYF.

The V call is TRBV11-2, the J call TRBJ1-1, with D unresolved. CDR3 length equals 13 residues. Germline lookup yields CDR1 SGHAT and CDR2 FQNNGV. With 5 bases removed from V and 4 bases from J, the gap between germline ends came to 11 bases. Written as DNA, the CDR3 is TGTGCCAGCAGCCGGGCCGCCGGCACTGAAGCTTTCTTT. Encoded protein: CASSRAAGTEAFF.

V usage is TRBV20-1 and J usage is TRBJ2-1; D gene uncertain. CDR1 is DFQATT, CDR2 SNEGSKA, per germline (reference sequence). The CDR3 totals 10 residues. The germline V and J ends were trimmed by 3 bases and 10 bases, with 7 bases remaining between them. The CDR3 DNA follows: TGCAGTGCTAGTCTCATGGAGCAGTTCTTC. Translating it yields CSASLMEQFF.